Sequencing of this T cell receptor beta chain was carried out in a study of technical replicates of blood from a few donors (dated by TCRdb to the late 2010s). Turning to this clone: What antigen it recognizes has not been identified. No per-base quality is available; no much larger clone lies one base away.

Library preparation employed the immunoSEQ multiplex PCR assay. In its TCRdb copy, this immuneACCESS table keeps in-frame sequences only and misses some clones. Where compared with another copy, unresolved V genes explain less than half of these, and the others have no known cause. The sample table shows about 70,000 clones, and roughly nine tenths are seen once. The ten largest clonotypes hold approximately 0.39% of the sample. Sequencing used T cells isolated from PBMCs. This TCR came from a human donor in good health.

The CDR3 has the sequence CASSVGASGVLSYNEQFF. The nucleotide sequence reads as follows: TGTGCCAGCAGCGTAGGGGCTAGCGGGGTACTCTCCTACAATGAGCAGTTCTTC. The chain uses TRBV9 and TRBJ2-1; the junction holds 9 bases that match TRBD2. The V end gives up 0 bases and the J end 0 bases, leaving 7 bases in the junction not matched to a gene. In the germline V gene, CDR1 corresponds to SGDLS and CDR2 to YYNGEE. The CDR3 covers 18 residues, taking in both the cysteine and the phenylalanine. Left in the record is the CDR3 DNA by itself, 54 bases read in frame from the first base.